The rows below give T cell receptor beta chains drawn from one sample of a study of T-cell reconstitution after alpha-beta-depleted transplantation in children. TCRdb re-derived calls from the PCR reads in MiXCR, one entry per CDR3 protein. The table has 500,000 to 600,000 distinct CDR3 sequences, around 16% seen once. Material: PBMCs from the stem cell graft donor, obtained from the stem cell graft. Source of these receptors: a human donor who donated a stem cell graft to a child with acute lymphoblastic leukemia. CDR3s include the opening cysteine and the closing phenylalanine or tryptophan. D genes are given only for firm matches. The size field is filled for only some rows; it gives once, few, many or a size class.

TRBV10-3	TRBJ1-2	TRBD1	NA	CAISPGQGAYGYTF	TGTGCCATCAGCCCTGGACAGGGGGCGTATGGCTACACCTTC
TRBV20-1	TRBJ2-7	TRBD2	few	CSAVDRTSGRLNEQYF	TGCAGTGCCGTTGACCGGACTAGCGGGAGGCTAAACGAGCAGTACTTC
TRBV14	TRBJ2-1	NA	NA	CASSQALWDTYNEQFF	TGTGCCAGCAGCCAAGCTCTATGGGATACCTACAATGAGCAGTTCTTC
TRBV27	TRBJ2-2	TRBD2	few	CASSAVGTSGGINTGELFF	TGTGCCAGCAGTGCCGTAGGGACTAGCGGAGGGATTAACACCGGGGAGCTGTTTTTT
TRBV7-9	TRBJ2-1	TRBD2	NA	CASSFKAGGSVDEQFF	TGTGCCAGCAGCTTTAAAGCGGGAGGGAGCGTGGATGAGCAGTTCTTC
TRBV10-2	TRBJ2-1	NA	few	CASSENVLGNEQFF	TGCGCCAGCAGTGAGAATGTCCTGGGGAATGAGCAGTTCTTC
TRBV29-1	TRBJ2-1	TRBD2	few	CSVEGSSGRNEYNEQFF	TGCAGCGTGGAGGGGAGTAGCGGGAGAAATGAGTACAATGAGCAGTTCTTC
TRBV3-1	TRBJ2-5	TRBD1	NA	CASSQTGTGGAETQYF	TGTGCCAGCAGCCAAACCGGGACAGGGGGCGCGGAGACCCAGTACTTC
TRBV12-3/TRBV12-4	TRBJ2-2	NA	few	CANSYANTGELFF	TGTGCCAATTCGTACGCGAACACCGGGGAGCTGTTTTTT
TRBV7-3	TRBJ2-1	NA	NA	CASSFRPIGSYNEQFF	TGTGCCAGCAGCTTTCGCCCCATTGGCTCCTACAATGAGCAGTTCTTC
TRBV12-3/TRBV12-4	TRBJ1-2	TRBD1	few	CASSLGGTAGYTF	TGTGCCAGCAGTTTAGGGGGGACAGCTGGCTACACCTTC
TRBV6-6	TRBJ2-1	NA	many	CASSLDEQFF	TGTGCCAGCAGTTTGGATGAGCAGTTCTTC
TRBV5-1	TRBJ2-3	TRBD1	few	CASSLRDRITDTQYF	TGCGCCAGCAGTCTCCGGGACAGGATCACAGATACGCAGTATTTT
TRBV7-9	TRBJ2-7	TRBD2	once	CASSLMSASGSYEQYF	TGTGCCAGCAGCTTAATGTCGGCTAGCGGTTCCTACGAGCAGTACTTC
TRBV9	TRBJ2-2	TRBD2	few	CASSPQTSGNTGELFF	TGTGCCAGCAGCCCTCAGACTAGCGGGAACACCGGGGAGCTGTTTTTT
TRBV7-9	TRBJ2-7	NA	NA	CASSSNRESYEQYF	TGTGCCAGCAGCTCAAACAGGGAGAGCTACGAGCAGTACTTC
TRBV30	TRBJ1-2	NA	NA	CAWRTALGGYTF	TGTGCCTGGAGAACAGCGCTCGGTGGCTACACCTTC
TRBV20-1	TRBJ2-2	NA	NA	CSARDMRVQPLTGELFF	TGCAGTGCTAGAGATATGCGAGTCCAACCCCTCACCGGGGAGCTGTTTTTT
TRBV4-1	TRBJ2-5	TRBD1	NA	CASSQDLDRGQETQYF	TGCGCCAGCAGCCAAGACCTGGACAGGGGGCAAGAGACCCAGTACTTC